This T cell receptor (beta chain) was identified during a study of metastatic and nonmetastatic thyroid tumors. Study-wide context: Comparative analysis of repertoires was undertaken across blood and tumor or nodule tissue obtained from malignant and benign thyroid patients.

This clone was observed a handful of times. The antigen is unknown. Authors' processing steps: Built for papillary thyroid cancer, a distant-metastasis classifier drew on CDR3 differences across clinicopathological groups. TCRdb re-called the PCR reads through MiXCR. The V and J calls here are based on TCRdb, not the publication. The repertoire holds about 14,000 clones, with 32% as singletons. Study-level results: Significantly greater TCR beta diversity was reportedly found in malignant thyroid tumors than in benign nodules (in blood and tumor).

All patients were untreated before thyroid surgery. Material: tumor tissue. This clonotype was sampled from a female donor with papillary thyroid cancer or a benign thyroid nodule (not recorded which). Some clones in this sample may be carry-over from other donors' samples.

The CDR3 DNA sequence: TGTGCCAGCAGTTACCGAAGGACAGGGGGCTATGGCTACACCTTC. It is translated as CASSYRRTGGYGYTF. This chain joins TRBV6-6 and TRBJ1-2; TRBD1 aligns across 10 bases. The CDR3 sequence is 15 residues long. J gave up 4 bases and V 2 bases, and 4 bases lay outside the gene matches. From germline, CDR1 is MNHNY and CDR2 SVGAGI (reference sequence).